This T cell receptor beta chain was recorded in a study of response to subunit inactivated influenza vaccine. MiXCR, run by TCRdb on the RT-PCR reads, gives a single entry per CDR3 protein. The table has hundreds of thousands of distinct CDR3 sequences, approximately 11% seen once. Study conclusions and caveats: The authors put forward the suggestion that each seasonal influenza vaccination may bring in only a limited number of new T cells.

Trimming took 1 base from V and 6 from J, leaving 7 bases between them. The CDR3 spans 12 residues. The germline CDR1 and CDR2 sequences are LNHNV and YYDKDF (reference sequence). This clonotype showed up just once. The antigen remains undetermined. These data also featured in a second study, about T cells expressing NK-cell markers. That publication notes: UMIs accompanied the 5'RACE template switching by which TCR beta cDNA was made. Source material for TCR beta repertoires consisted of sorted CD3+CD56+NKG2C+, CD3+CD56+NKG2C- and CD3+CD56-NKG2C+ T cells. Among the eight sequenced donors, seven tested HCMV-seropositive and one tested seronegative. Of the CD8+ T cell pool in more than 5 donors, roughly 1.0-7.0% was accounted for by dominant NKG2C+ clonotypes.

The source material was PBMCs from blood, sampled on the day of vaccination. This sequence was found in a man over 45 who received an inactivated influenza vaccine. J is TRBJ2-7 and V is TRBV15; no reliable D call. CDR3 nucleotides: TGTGCCACCAGCAGAGGATTCGGCGAGCAGTACTTC. Its protein is CATSRGFGEQYF.